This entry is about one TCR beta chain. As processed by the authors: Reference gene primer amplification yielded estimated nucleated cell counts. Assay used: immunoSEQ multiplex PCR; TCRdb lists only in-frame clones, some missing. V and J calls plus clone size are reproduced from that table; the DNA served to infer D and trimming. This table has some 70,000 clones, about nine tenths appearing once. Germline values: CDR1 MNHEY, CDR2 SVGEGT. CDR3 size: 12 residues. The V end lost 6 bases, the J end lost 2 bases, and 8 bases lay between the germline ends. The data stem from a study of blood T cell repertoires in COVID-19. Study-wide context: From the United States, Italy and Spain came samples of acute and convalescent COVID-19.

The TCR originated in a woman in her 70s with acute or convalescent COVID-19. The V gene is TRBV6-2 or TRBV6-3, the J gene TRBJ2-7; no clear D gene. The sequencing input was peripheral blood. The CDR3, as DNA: TGTGCCAGCAGCCTCTCCCCCTACGAGCAGTACTTC. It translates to CASSLSPYEQYF.